One sample yielded the 12 T cell receptor beta chains listed below, sequenced in a study of blood T cell repertoires in COVID-19. Measured with immunoSEQ multiplex PCR; TCRdb has only the in-frame clones, and not every one. The repertoire consists of about 200,000 clones, with about 90% occurring once and the leading ten covering around 1.7%. The sample taken for sequencing was peripheral blood. These receptors all stem from a man between 18 and 35 years old with active or convalescent COVID-19.

V usage is TRBV6-6 and J usage is TRBJ2-7; maybe TRBD1 (6 bases). The germline V gene encodes CDR1 MNHNY and CDR2 SVGAGI (reference sequence). This CDR3 is built from 14 residues. V lost 5 bases, J lost 4 bases, and 15 bases lay in between. The CDR3 is CASSREQQGYEQYF. The CDR3 nucleotides are TGTGCCAGCAGTAGGGAGCAACAGGGTTACGAGCAGTACTTC.

The table lists this clone with a count of one. This rearrangement joins TRBV4-2 to TRBJ2-7; TRBD2 matches at 8 bases. CDR1 is LGHNA, CDR2 YNFKEQ, per germline. This CDR3 is 15 amino acids long. V gave up 3 bases and J gave up 5 bases; unmatched junction bases: 9. CDR3 sequence reads: CASSQGSGTGHEQYF. The CDR3 nucleotides read TGTGCCAGCAGCCAGGGTAGCGGGACGGGGCACGAGCAGTACTTC.

V usage is TRBV19 and J usage is TRBJ1-3; possibly TRBD1 for D (5 bases). The CDR3 consists of 13 residues. Germline V CDR1 and CDR2: LNHDA, SQIVND (reference sequence). V was cut by 6 bases and J by 3 bases, with 9 bases left in between. The CDR3 sequence is CASRGTGGNTIYF. CDR3 coding DNA: TGTGCCAGTAGGGGGACTGGTGGAAACACCATATATTTT.

J is TRBJ1-3 and V is TRBV9; D possibly corresponds to TRBD1 (5 bases). There are 16 residues in the CDR3. Germline CDR1 and CDR2: SGDLS and YYNGEE. Trimming stripped 4 bases from V and 0 bases from J, with 14 bases between. CDR3 DNA sequence: TGTGCCAGCAGCCAGTTTTTGGGGGGCTCTGGAAACACCATATATTTT. Protein sequence: CASSQFLGGSGNTIYF.

The rearrangement uses TRBV19 and TRBJ2-7, with TRBD2 as a possible D gene (6 bases). Trimming shortened V by 3 bases and J by 3 bases, and 12 bases separated the two germline ends. The CDR3 consists of 14 residues. Germline-derived CDR1 and CDR2 are LNHDA and SQIVND (reference sequence). CDR3 residues: CASSMFLAHYEQYF. CDR3 DNA: TGTGCCAGTAGTATGTTCCTAGCGCACTACGAGCAGTACTTC. Full variable domain (missing parts from reference TRBV19 and TRBJ2-7): DGGITQSPKYLFRKEGQNVTLSCEQNLNHDAMYWYRQDPGQGLRLIYYSQIVNDFQKGDIAEGYSVSREKKESFPLTVTSAQKNPTAFYLCASSMFLAHYEQYFGPGTRLTVT.

The J gene is TRBJ1-1, the V gene TRBV19; 9 positions agree with TRBD1. V shed 6 bases, J shed 4 bases, and the junction held 6 bases outside the gene matches. The germline V gene encodes CDR1 LNHDA and CDR2 SQIVND (reference sequence). The CDR3 loop spans 14 amino acids. CDR3 sequence: CASSLQGAGTEAFF. The CDR3 DNA is TGTGCCAGTAGCCTACAGGGGGCCGGCACTGAAGCTTTCTTT.

The V and J genes are TRBV14 and TRBJ2-3; D unresolved. V gave up 3 bases and J gave up 1 base, with 5 bases separating them. Germline V gives CDR1 SGHDN, CDR2 FVKESK. This CDR3 is built from 13 residues. The CDR3 DNA sequence: TGTGCCAGCAGCCAGTCGGGCACAGATACGCAGTATTTT. Translation: CASSQSGTDTQYF.

The CDR3 is CASSLLTGGNTEAFF. CDR3 nucleotide sequence: TGTGCCAGCAGCCTACTAACAGGGGGTAACACTGAAGCTTTCTTT. V gene TRBV7-2 combines with J gene TRBJ1-1; 8 bases are shared with TRBD1. V lost 5 bases and J lost 2; bases outside the gene matches: 7. The length of the CDR3 is 15 residues. Germline assignment: CDR1 SGHTA and CDR2 FQGNSA.

This clone was seen a handful of times. The CDR3: CASSPFQGADNEQFF. CDR3 DNA sequence: TGTGCCAGCTCACCTTTCCAGGGGGCAGACAATGAGCAGTTCTTC. The chain carries TRBV18 and TRBJ2-1; 8 nucleotides line up with TRBD1. Germline CDR1 reads KGHSH; CDR2 reads LQKENI. The CDR3 length is 15 residues. V lost 3 bases to trimming and J lost 5 bases; unmatched junction nucleotides: 6.

This sequence joins TRBV4-2 and TRBJ1-2, with unresolved D. The germline CDR1 and CDR2 sequences are LGHNA and YNFKEQ. CDR3 length: 13 amino acids. V lost 0 bases and J lost 3, with 5 bases in between. The CDR3 nucleotides are TGTGCCAGCAGCCAAGATAGAGACTATGGCTACACCTTC. Encoded protein: CASSQDRDYGYTF.

This chain links TRBV2 with TRBJ2-2, with 10 bases fitting TRBD2. This CDR3 has 16 amino acids. V shed 5 bases, J shed 2 bases, and the junction held 5 bases outside the gene matches. Germline V CDR1 and CDR2: SNHLY, FYNNEI. CDR3 loop: CASSFSGGTNTGELFF. In DNA, the CDR3 is TGTGCCAGCAGTTTTAGCGGGGGGACTAACACCGGGGAGCTGTTTTTT.

The chain joins TRBV28 to TRBJ1-1; D is unclear. Looked up from germline, CDR1 is MDHEN and CDR2 is SYDVKM. Deletions cut 8 bases from V and 0 bases from J, with 7 bases between. This CDR3 is built from 12 residues. The CDR3 sequence: CASVGVNTEAFF. The CDR3 nucleotides read TGTGCCAGCGTGGGAGTGAACACTGAAGCTTTCTTT.